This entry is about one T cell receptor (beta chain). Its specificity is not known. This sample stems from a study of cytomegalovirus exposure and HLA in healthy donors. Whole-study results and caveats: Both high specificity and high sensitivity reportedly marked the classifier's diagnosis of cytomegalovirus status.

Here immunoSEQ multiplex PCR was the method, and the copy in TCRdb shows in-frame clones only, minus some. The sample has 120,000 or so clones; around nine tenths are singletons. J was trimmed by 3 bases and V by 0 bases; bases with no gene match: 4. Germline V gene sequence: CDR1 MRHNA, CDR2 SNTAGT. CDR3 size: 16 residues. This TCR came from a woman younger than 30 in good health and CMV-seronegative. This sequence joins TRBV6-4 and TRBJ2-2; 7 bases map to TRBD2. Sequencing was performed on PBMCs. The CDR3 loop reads CASSDSRAGDTGELFF. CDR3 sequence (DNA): TGTGCCAGCAGTGACTCAAGGGCGGGAGACACCGGGGAGCTGTTTTTT.